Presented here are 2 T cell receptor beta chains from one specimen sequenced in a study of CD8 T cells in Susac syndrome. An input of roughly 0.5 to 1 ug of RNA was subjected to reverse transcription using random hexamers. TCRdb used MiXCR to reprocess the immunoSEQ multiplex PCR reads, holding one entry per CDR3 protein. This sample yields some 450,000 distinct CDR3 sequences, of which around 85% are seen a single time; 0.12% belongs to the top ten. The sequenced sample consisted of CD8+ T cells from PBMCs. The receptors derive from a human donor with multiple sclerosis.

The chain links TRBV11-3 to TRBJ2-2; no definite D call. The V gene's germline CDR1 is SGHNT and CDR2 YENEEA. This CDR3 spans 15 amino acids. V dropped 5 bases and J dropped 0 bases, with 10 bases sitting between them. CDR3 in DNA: TGTGCCAGCAGCCCACCCTATCCGAACACCGGGGAGCTGTTTTTT. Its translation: CASSPPYPNTGELFF. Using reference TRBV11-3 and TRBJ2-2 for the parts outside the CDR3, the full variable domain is EAGVVQSPRYKIIEKKQPVAFWCNPISGHNTLYWYLQNLGQGPELLIRYENEEAVDDSQLPKDRFSAERLKGVDSTLKIQPAELGDSAVYLCASSPPYPNTGELFFGEGSRLTVL.

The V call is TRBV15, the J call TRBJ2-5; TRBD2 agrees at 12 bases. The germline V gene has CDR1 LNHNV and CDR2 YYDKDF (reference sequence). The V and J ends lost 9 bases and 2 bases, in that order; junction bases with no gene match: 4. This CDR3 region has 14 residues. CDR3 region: CATGLAGYQETQYF. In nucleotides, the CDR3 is TGTGCCACAGGACTAGCGGGGTATCAAGAGACCCAGTACTTC.